Below are 10 T cell receptor beta chains sequenced from a single sample in a study of T cell repertoires in cytomegalovirus infection. No antigens are known for them. TCRdb redid the calling of the reads with MiXCR, one entry per CDR3 protein. The data show about 770,000 distinct CDR3 sequences, around 29% seen once. Source: cultured CD8+ T cells from PBMCs, taken from culture after CMV antigen stimulation. Every receptor here comes from a human donor in good health (CMV status not recorded). Some clones in this sample may be carry-over from other donors' samples.

The J gene is TRBJ1-3, the V gene TRBV6-6, with a possible D match to TRBD1 (6 bases). V dropped 5 bases and J dropped 0 bases, with 23 bases sitting between them. The CDR3 consists of 19 residues. CDR1 is MNHNY, CDR2 SVGAGI, per germline (reference sequence). CDR3 sequence: CASSTPVVGAATSGNTIYF. In DNA form, the CDR3 reads TGTGCCAGCAGTACCCCGGTAGTGGGGGCAGCTACCTCTGGAAACACCATATATTTT.

This clonotype occurred many times. The chain is built from TRBV11-3 and TRBJ2-1; TRBD2 aligns across 8 bases. The CDR3 runs 15 residues. V lost 0 bases and J lost 3; bases outside the gene matches: 1. CDR1 SGHNT and CDR2 YENEEA come from the germline V gene. The CDR3 sequence: CASSLETSDYNEQFF. DNA for the CDR3: TGTGCCAGCAGCTTAGAGACTAGCGACTACAATGAGCAGTTCTTC.

This clonotype was counted at least ten times. This rearrangement joins TRBV7-6 to TRBJ2-2; D perhaps matches TRBD2 (5 bases). V lost 5 bases to trimming and J lost 2 bases, with 15 bases between them. The CDR3 contains 16 residues. Germline values: CDR1 SGHVS, CDR2 FNYEAQ. CDR3 loop: CASSQLDLSNTGELFF. CDR3 DNA: TGTGCCAGCAGCCAACTGGACTTGTCAAACACCGGGGAGCTGTTTTTT.

V gene TRBV27 combines with J gene TRBJ2-7; D is possibly TRBD2 (5 bases). This CDR3 region has 15 residues. Germline V gives CDR1 MNHEY, CDR2 SMNVEV (reference sequence). Trimming pared 6 bases from V and 6 bases from J, leaving 21 bases between. The CDR3 spells CASRPPRATPFEQYF. The CDR3, as DNA: TGTGCCAGCAGACCACCGAGGGCGACGCCCTTCGAGCAGTACTTC.

This clonotype was recorded a few times. The chain has TRBV18 and TRBJ1-1, with a possible D match to TRBD1 (6 bases). CDR1 is KGHSH and CDR2 is LQKENI in the germline V gene. Deletions cut 3 bases from V and 1 base from J, with 12 bases between. CDR3 length: 15 residues. The CDR3 loop reads CASSPRDTQNTEAFF. The CDR3 DNA reads TGTGCCAGCTCACCCCGGGACACACAGAACACTGAAGCTTTCTTT.

The rearrangement links TRBV9 to TRBJ2-3, with 7 bases fitting TRBD2. Germline CDR1 and CDR2: SGDLS and YYNGEE. The CDR3 covers 16 residues. V dropped 3 bases and J dropped 1; count of bases not matched to a gene: 8. This chain's CDR3 is CASSAEGGMGTDTQYF. In DNA form, the CDR3 reads TGTGCCAGCAGCGCCGAGGGAGGGATGGGCACAGATACGCAGTATTTT.

There are a few counts of this clonotype. V and J are TRBV18 and TRBJ1-2; the match to TRBD1 covers 9 bases. Trimming cost V 5 bases and J 1 base; bases outside gene matches: 14. CDR3 length: 18 residues. Germline CDR1 and CDR2: KGHSH and LQKENI. In nucleotides, the CDR3 is TGTGCCAGCTCAGGCTTCACCCTCGGGACAGGGAATAACTATGGCTACACCTTC. This translates into CASSGFTLGTGNNYGYTF.

This clonotype was observed a handful of times. The V and J genes are TRBV4-1 and TRBJ1-5, with D maybe TRBD1 (5 bases). Germline assignment: CDR1 MGHRA and CDR2 YSYEKL. Trimming took off 4 bases at V and 3 bases at J, with 10 bases between the two ends. The CDR3 has 14 residues. DNA of the CDR3: TGCGCCAGCAGCCCTGGACACCTCAATCAGCCCCAGCATTTT. Its protein product is CASSPGHLNQPQHF.

In this sample, this clonotype turned up a few times. This sequence joins TRBV6-1 and TRBJ1-2; 7 bases map to TRBD1. V was clipped by 1 base and J by 5 bases; unmatched bases: 10. This CDR3 contains 16 residues. Per germline, CDR1 MNHNS and CDR2 SASEGT. CDR3 sequence: CASSEDRGGGRYGYTF. In DNA, the CDR3 is TGTGCCAGCAGTGAAGACAGGGGAGGAGGAAGGTATGGCTACACCTTC.

The V call is TRBV19, the J call TRBJ2-2; 7 bases are shared with TRBD1. After removal of 4 bases from V and 5 bases from J, the junction contained 4 bases not matched to a gene. CDR3 length: 14 residues. Per the germline V gene, CDR1 is LNHDA and CDR2 is SQIVND (reference sequence). Written as DNA, the CDR3 is TGTGCCAGTAGTAGGACAGGATCTACCGGGGAGCTGTTTTTT. It encodes CASSRTGSTGELFF.